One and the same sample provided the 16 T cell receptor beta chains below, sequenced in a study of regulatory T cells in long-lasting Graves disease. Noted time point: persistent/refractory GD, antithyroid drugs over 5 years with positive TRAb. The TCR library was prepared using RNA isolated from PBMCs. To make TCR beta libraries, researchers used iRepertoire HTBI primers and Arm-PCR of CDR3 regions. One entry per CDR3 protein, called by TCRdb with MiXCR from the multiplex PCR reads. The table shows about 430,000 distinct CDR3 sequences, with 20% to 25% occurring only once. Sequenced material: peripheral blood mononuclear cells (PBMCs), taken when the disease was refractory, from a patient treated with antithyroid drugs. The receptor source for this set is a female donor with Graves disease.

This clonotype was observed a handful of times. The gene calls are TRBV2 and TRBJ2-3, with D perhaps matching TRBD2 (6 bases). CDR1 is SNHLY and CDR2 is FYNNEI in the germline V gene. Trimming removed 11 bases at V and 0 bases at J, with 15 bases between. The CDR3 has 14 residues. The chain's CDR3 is CAVKLGGSTDTQYF. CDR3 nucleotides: TGTGCCGTCAAGCTCGGAGGGAGCACAGATACGCAGTATTTT. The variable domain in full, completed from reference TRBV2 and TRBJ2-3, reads EPEVTQTPSHQVTQMGQEVILRCVPISNHLYFYWYRQILGQKVEFLVSFYNNEISEKSEIFDDQFSVERPDGSNFTLKIRSTKLEDSAMYFCAVKLGGSTDTQYFGPGTRLTVL.

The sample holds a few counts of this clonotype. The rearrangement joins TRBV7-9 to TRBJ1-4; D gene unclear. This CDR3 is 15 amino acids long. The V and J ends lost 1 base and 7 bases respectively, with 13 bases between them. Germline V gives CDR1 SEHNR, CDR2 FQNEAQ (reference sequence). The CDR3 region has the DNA TGTGCCAGCAGCTTAGGAACCGGGATTGGTGAAAAACTGTTTTTT. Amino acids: CASSLGTGIGEKLFF.

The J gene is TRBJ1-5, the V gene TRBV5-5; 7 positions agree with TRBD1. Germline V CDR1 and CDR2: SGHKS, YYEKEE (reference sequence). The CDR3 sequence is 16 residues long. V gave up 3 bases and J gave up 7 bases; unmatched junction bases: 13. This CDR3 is CASSSDRAPAGQPQHF. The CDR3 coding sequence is TGTGCCAGCAGCTCCGACAGGGCCCCCGCTGGACAGCCCCAGCATTTT.

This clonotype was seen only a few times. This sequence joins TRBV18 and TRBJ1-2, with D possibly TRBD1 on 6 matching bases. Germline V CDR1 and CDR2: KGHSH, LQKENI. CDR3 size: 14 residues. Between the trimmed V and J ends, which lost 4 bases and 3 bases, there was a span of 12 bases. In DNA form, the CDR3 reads TGTGCCAGCTCACGCGGGGGGCGCGACTATGGCTACACCTTC. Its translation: CASSRGGRDYGYTF.

DNA of the CDR3: TGTGCCAGCACCGGGACTAGCGGGAGGTGGGAGCAGTACTTC. This encodes CASTGTSGRWEQYF. V and J are TRBV3-1 and TRBJ2-5; TRBD2 matches 15 bases. The germline CDR1 and CDR2 sequences are LGHDT and YNNKEL (reference sequence). The CDR3 length is 14 residues. V was pared by 7 bases and J by 11 bases, with 8 bases of the junction left unmatched.

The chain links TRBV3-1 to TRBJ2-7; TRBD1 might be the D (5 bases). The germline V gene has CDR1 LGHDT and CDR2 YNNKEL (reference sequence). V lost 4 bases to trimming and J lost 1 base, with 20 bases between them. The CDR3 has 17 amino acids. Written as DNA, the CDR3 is TGTGCCAGCAGCCCCGTCGGCGTAGGGGTCCTATCCTACGAGCAGTACTTC. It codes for CASSPVGVGVLSYEQYF.

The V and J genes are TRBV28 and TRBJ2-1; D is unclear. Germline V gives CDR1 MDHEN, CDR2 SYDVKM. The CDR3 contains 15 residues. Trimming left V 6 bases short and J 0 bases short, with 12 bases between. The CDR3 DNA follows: TGTGCCAGCAGCTCCAGCGAGGCCTCCTACAATGAGCAGTTCTTC. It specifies CASSSSEASYNEQFF.

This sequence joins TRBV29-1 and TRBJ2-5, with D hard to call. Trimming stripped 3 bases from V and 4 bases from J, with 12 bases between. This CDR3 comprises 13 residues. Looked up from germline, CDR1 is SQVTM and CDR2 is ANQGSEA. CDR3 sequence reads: CSVDIVHGETQYF. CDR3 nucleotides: TGCAGCGTTGATATCGTCCACGGAGAGACCCAGTACTTC. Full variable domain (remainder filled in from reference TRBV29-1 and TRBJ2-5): SAVISQKPSRDICQRGTSLTIQCQVDSQVTMMFWYRQQPGQSLTLIATANQGSEATYESGFVIDKFPISRPNLTFSTLTVSNMSPEDSSIYLCSVDIVHGETQYFGPGTRLLVL.

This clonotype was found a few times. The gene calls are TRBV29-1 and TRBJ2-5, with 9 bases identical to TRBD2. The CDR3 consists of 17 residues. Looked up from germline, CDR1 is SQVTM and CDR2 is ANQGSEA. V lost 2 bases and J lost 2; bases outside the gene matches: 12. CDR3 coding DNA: TGCAGCGTTGAATGGGGTTCGGCGGGAGGGCCGCAAGAGACCCAGTACTTC. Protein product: CSVEWGSAGGPQETQYF.

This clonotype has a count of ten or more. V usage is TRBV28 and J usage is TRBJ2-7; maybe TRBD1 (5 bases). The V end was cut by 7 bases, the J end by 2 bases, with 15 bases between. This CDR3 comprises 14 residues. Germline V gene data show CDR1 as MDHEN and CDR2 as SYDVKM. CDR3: CASTSQGTTYEQYF. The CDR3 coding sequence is TGTGCCAGCACCTCCCAGGGAACGACCTACGAGCAGTACTTC.

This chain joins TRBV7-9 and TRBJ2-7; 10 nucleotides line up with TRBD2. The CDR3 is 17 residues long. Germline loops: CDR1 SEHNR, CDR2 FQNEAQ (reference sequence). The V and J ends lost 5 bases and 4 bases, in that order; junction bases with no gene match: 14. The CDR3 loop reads CASSPIRSSGGGYEQYF. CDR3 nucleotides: TGTGCCAGCAGCCCGATTAGGTCTAGCGGGGGAGGTTACGAGCAGTACTTC.

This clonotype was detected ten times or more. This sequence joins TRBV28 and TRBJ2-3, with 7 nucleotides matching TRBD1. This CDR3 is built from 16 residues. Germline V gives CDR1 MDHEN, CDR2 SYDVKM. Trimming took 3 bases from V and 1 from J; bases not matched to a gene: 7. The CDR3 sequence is CASSLVQGEGTDTQYF. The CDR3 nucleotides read TGTGCCAGCAGTTTGGTGCAGGGGGAAGGCACAGATACGCAGTATTTT. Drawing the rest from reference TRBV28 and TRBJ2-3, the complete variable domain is DVKVTQSSRYLVKRTGEKVFLECVQDMDHENMFWYRQDPGLGLRLIYFSYDVKMKEKGDIPEGYSVSREKKERFSLILESASTNQTSMYLCASSLVQGEGTDTQYFGPGTRLTVL.

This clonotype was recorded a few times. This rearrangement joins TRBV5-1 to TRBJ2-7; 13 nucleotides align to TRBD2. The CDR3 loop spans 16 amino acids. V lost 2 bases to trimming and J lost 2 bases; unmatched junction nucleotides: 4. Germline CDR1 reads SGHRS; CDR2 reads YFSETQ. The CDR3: CASSLPTSGGTYEQYF. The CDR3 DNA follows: TGCGCCAGCAGCTTACCGACTAGCGGGGGGACCTACGAGCAGTACTTC.

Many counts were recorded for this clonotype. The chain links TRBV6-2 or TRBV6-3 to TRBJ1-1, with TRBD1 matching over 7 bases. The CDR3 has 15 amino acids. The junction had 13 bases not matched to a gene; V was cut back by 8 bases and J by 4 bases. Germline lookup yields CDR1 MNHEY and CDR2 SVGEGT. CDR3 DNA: TGTGCCAGCGTTACCGGGACAGCGGGGTTCACTGAAGCTTTCTTT. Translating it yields CASVTGTAGFTEAFF.

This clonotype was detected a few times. The CDR3 DNA is TGCAGTGCCCCAGGGGGGTTAGGGACTAGCGGGAGGGGGTCCGACGAGCAGTACTTC. This codes for CSAPGGLGTSGRGSDEQYF. The chain employs TRBV20-1 and TRBJ2-7, with TRBD2 identical over 16 bases. There are 19 residues in the CDR3. The junction had 19 bases not matched to a gene; V was cut back by 6 bases and J by 5 bases. Germline V gene lookup returns CDR1 DFQATT and CDR2 SNEGSKA (reference sequence).

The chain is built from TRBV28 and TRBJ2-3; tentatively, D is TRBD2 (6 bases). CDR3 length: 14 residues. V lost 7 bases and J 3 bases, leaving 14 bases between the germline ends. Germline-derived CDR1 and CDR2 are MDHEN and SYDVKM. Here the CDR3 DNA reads TGTGCCAGCATTGAGGGAGGTAGAACAGATACGCAGTATTTT. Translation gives CASIEGGRTDTQYF. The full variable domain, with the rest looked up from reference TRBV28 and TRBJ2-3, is DVKVTQSSRYLVKRTGEKVFLECVQDMDHENMFWYRQDPGLGLRLIYFSYDVKMKEKGDIPEGYSVSREKKERFSLILESASTNQTSMYLCASIEGGRTDTQYFGPGTRLTVL.